The present T cell receptor (beta chain) was sequenced within a study of blood T cell repertoires in COVID-19. Overall study context: Samples representing acute and convalescent COVID-19 were sourced from the United States, Italy and Spain. T cells, B-cell-depleted T cells, or PBMCs provided the cDNA or gDNA that served as material.

V dropped 6 bases and J dropped 8; count of bases not matched to a gene: 11. Germline CDR1 MNHEY, CDR2 SVGAGI. The CDR3 spans 15 residues. Original processing notes: Reference gene primer amplification gave nucleated cell count estimates. Produced via immunoSEQ multiplex PCR; TCRdb's table is partial and in-frame only. V, J and clone size were drawn from that table, and D and trimming were deduced from the DNA. The data contain around 230,000 clones, about nine tenths of them seen just once; the ten biggest clones take up approximately 2%. The chain combines TRBV6-5 with TRBJ2-3; 10 nucleotides agree with TRBD2. The sequenced sample was peripheral blood. The clonotype was recovered from a man aged 30 to 39 who had recovered from COVID-19. The CDR3 DNA follows: TGTGCCAGCAGAGCCGCTAGCGGGGGAGATTTTACGCAGTATTTT. Encoded protein: CASRAASGGDFTQYF.